A selection of T cell receptor beta chains follows, all from one sample in a study of blood T cell repertoires in COVID-19. Generated by immunoSEQ multiplex PCR, the TCRdb table keeps only in-frame clones and is missing some. Here the sample spans roughly 88,000 clones, roughly 87% being singletons. Sequences were obtained from peripheral blood. Receptors were obtained from a woman aged 60-75 years with COVID-19, enrolled during active disease. Both conserved end residues are part of each CDR3. Fields, in order: J gene, V gene, clone size, D gene, CDR3 DNA, CDR3 protein. The D gene is left open where the match is weak. The size of a clone is reported for some rows only, either as once, few or many, or as a class for expanded clones.

TRBJ1-1	TRBV5-4	NA	NA	TGTGCCAGCAGCGACCCCGGGACAATGAACACTGAAGCTTTCTTT	CASSDPGTMNTEAFF
TRBJ2-1	TRBV28	NA	TRBD2	TGTGCCAGCACCCCGCCTGGGAGGGACTACAATGAGCAGTTCTTC	CASTPPGRDYNEQFF
TRBJ1-2	TRBV19	NA	TRBD1	TGTGCCAGTAGTATACTGCGGGACAGGAGCGCTAACTATGGCTACACCTTC	CASSILRDRSANYGYTF
TRBJ1-1	TRBV6-4	NA	NA	TGTGCCAGCAGTGCCCGACTTAACACTGAAGCTTTCTTT	CASSARLNTEAFF
TRBJ2-4	TRBV7-9	NA	TRBD1	TGTGCCAGCAGCCAGACCGGGACAGAGAAGTACTTC	CASSQTGTEKYF
TRBJ2-5	TRBV30	NA	NA	TGTGCCTGGGTGGGACGCGGGGTTGAGACCCAGTACTTC	CAWVGRGVETQYF
TRBJ1-2	TRBV14	NA	NA	TGTGCCAGCAGACGCGGGACCCTCGCCGAGGCGGGCTACACCTTC	CASRRGTLAEAGYTF
TRBJ2-3	TRBV29-1	NA	TRBD1	TGCAGCGTTTTACCCGGGACAGGGTTGTCAGATACGCAGTATTTT	CSVLPGTGLSDTQYF
TRBJ1-4	TRBV27	NA	NA	TGTGCCAGCAGTCCAGACCCTCCGGGGTTTAATGAAAAACTGTTTTTT	CASSPDPPGFNEKLFF
TRBJ1-1	TRBV5-8	few	NA	TGTGCCAGCAGCTGGGGGGGGCTCGTCAACACTGAAGCTTTCTTT	CASSWGGLVNTEAFF
TRBJ1-5	TRBV19	NA	TRBD1	TGTGCCAGTAGTACCCCGGACAGGGGCAATCAGCCCCAGCATTTT	CASSTPDRGNQPQHF
TRBJ2-2	TRBV5-1	few	NA	TGCGCCAGCGGGGCGGACGTTAGTGGCCTCGGGGAGCTGTTTTTT	CASGADVSGLGELFF
TRBJ1-1	TRBV30	NA	NA	TGTGCCTGGAGGGCCCCTACTTTACGGGGCACTGAAGCTTTCTTT	CAWRAPTLRGTEAFF
TRBJ1-1	TRBV4-2	NA	NA	TGTGCCAGCAGCCAACCAGGGGACCTGAACACTGAAGCTTTCTTT	CASSQPGDLNTEAFF
TRBJ2-5	TRBV20-1	once	NA	TGCAGTGCTTTTGAGCGGGAGACCCAGTACTTC	CSAFERETQYF